This TCR beta chain was sequenced in a study of vaccination and CD4 T cells after COVID-19. Concerning this clonotype itself: The antigen remains unidentified.

The treatment is: roughly ten-day PBMC culture with coronavirus spike peptide pools or control peptides (ViraFEST assay). The germline V and J ends were trimmed by 6 bases and 4 bases, with 13 bases remaining between them. This CDR3 is built from 14 residues. Germline loops: CDR1 WNHNN, CDR2 SYGVQD (reference sequence). The assay that was used to sequence DNA from cultured CD4+ T cells was the Oncomine TCR Beta short-read assay. Once CD4+ T cells had been cultured, genomic DNA was extracted from them. TCRdb reanalysed the PCR reads using MiXCR and keeps one entry per CDR3 protein. The sample holds roughly 18,000 distinct CDR3 sequences, approximately 40% seen once.

J is TRBJ2-1 and V is TRBV10-1, with D tentatively TRBD1 (6 bases). This TCR was sampled from a human donor who had recovered from COVID-19. Sample: CD4+ T cells from blood, cultured in vitro. The CDR3 spells CASSAGTPYNEQFF. The CDR3 DNA sequence: TGCGCCAGCAGCGCCGGGACACCTTACAATGAGCAGTTCTTC.